This TCR beta chain emerged from a study of blood T cell repertoires in COVID-19. Sequenced by immunoSEQ multiplex PCR; TCRdb stores in-frame clones only, minus some. The repertoire holds around 140,000 clones, around 84% seen once, with roughly 15% in the top ten. This CDR3 is 14 amino acids long. V lost 5 bases and J lost 3; bases outside the gene matches: 8. Germline CDR1 is SQVTM and CDR2 is ANQGSEA. The chain links TRBV29-1 to TRBJ1-1; 8 nucleotides agree with TRBD1. Sequenced sample: peripheral blood. The TCR was taken from a woman at least 80 years old with acute or convalescent COVID-19. The CDR3 DNA reads as TGCAGCGTTCGCACCACAGGGGGTGACACTGAAGCTTTCTTT. Encoded protein: CSVRTTGGDTEAFF.